The 6 T cell receptor beta chains listed next were all sequenced from one sample in a study of tissue T cells after allogeneic stem cell transplantation. Method: immunoSEQ multiplex PCR; TCRdb's copy keeps in-frame clones and lacks some. The table includes nearly 4,000 clones, around 45% detected once. Indicated time point: mouse harvest day 14 after allogeneic transplant. Tail vein injection delivered 10^7 T-cell-depleted bone marrow cells and 10^6 splenic CD5+ T cells. The sequenced sample consisted of gut tissue. All receptors derive from a female BALB/c mouse given C57BL/6 T cells with graft-versus-host disease after an allogeneic hematopoietic cell transplant.

This clone was found a few times. Each gene name is a mouse one. The read comes to an end 1 residue before the CDR3 does, leaving the germline J gene to fill in the end. The chain couples TRBV26 to TRBJ2-3; D not resolved. V lost 4 bases to trimming and J lost 2 bases, with 1 base between them. The CDR3 loop spans 11 amino acids. Germline V CDR1 and CDR2: KGHPV, FQNQEV (reference sequence). The CDR3 reads CASSPAETLYF. Incomplete CDR3 DNA: TGTGCCAGCAGTCCTGCAGAAACGCTGTAT.

This clone qualifies as medium-sized. Any gene name here is a mouse gene name. The CDR3 is cut off 1 residue early in the read; its end comes from the germline J gene. This sequence joins TRBV2 and TRBJ2-7; D is unresolved. This CDR3 is built from 14 residues. Germline CDR1 is LGHNA and CDR2 is YSYQKL. The V end was cut by 4 bases, the J end by 0 bases, with 10 bases between. The covered CDR3 bases are TGTGCCAGCAGCCTCTACGGGAGCTCCTATGAACAGTAC. It encodes CASSLYGSSYEQY. The whole CDR3 region reads CASSLYGSSYEQYF.

A remark on this clone: The gene names given are mouse names. The CDR3 extends 1 residue past the end of the read, so its final part is completed from the germline J gene. The same CDR3 is also encoded by other DNA sequences in this sample. The rearrangement joins TRBV26 to TRBJ2-5; 9 bases are shared with TRBD2. The germline gives CDR1 KGHPV, CDR2 FQNQEV (reference sequence). CDR3 size: 13 residues. V was clipped by 6 bases and J by 4 bases; unmatched bases: 2. CDR3 DNA (partial): TGTGCCAGCAGCCGGACTGGGGAAGACACCCAGTAC. Its protein is CASSRTGEDTQY. The whole CDR3 sequence is CASSRTGEDTQYF. Combining the CDR3 with reference TRBV26 and TRBJ2-5 gives the whole variable domain NSKVIQTPRYLVKGQGQKAKMRCIPEKGHPVVFWYQQNKNNEFKFLINFQNQEVLQQIDMTEKRFSAECPSNSPCSLEIQSSEAGDSALYLCASSRTGEDTQYFGPGTRLLVL.

Regarding this clone: The genes are named according to mouse. The read terminates 1 residue before the CDR3 end, so the remaining end is supplied by the germline J gene. J is TRBJ1-2 and V is TRBV26; D is uncertain. The length of the CDR3 is 14 residues. Germline CDR1 KGHPV, CDR2 FQNQEV (reference sequence). V was shortened by 2 bases and J by 3 bases, with 10 bases between the two germline ends. CDR3 loop: CASSLPGKDSDYTF. The part of the CDR3 DNA that was read is TGTGCCAGCAGTCTGCCGGGGAAGGACTCCGACTACACC. Full variable domain (rest looked up from reference TRBV26 and TRBJ1-2): NSKVIQTPRYLVKGQGQKAKMRCIPEKGHPVVFWYQQNKNNEFKFLINFQNQEVLQQIDMTEKRFSAECPSNSPCSLEIQSSEAGDSALYLCASSLPGKDSDYTFGSGTRLLVI.

As concerns this clone: All gene names here are mouse names. Read data end 1 residue before the CDR3 end; the end is taken from the germline J gene. The chain carries TRBV4 and TRBJ2-7; D perhaps matches TRBD2 (5 bases). Germline V gives CDR1 LGHDT, CDR2 YNNKQL (reference sequence). Trimming left V 3 bases short and J 6 bases short, with 15 bases between. The CDR3 spans 14 residues. The CDR3 spells CASSYAWAGFEQYF. The CDR3 bases that were read are TGTGCCAGCAGCTACGCCTGGGCGGGCTTTGAACAGTAC.

A note on this clone: Gene names denote mouse genes. The CDR3 is cut off 1 residue early in the read; its end comes from the germline J gene. J is TRBJ2-2 and V is TRBV13-1; 8 bases are a match to TRBD2. Trimming at V came to 5 bases and at J to 6 bases, leaving 3 bases not matched to a gene. Germline assignment: CDR1 NSHNY and CDR2 SYGAGN. The CDR3 spans 13 residues. The covered CDR3 bases are TGTGCCAGCAGGATGGGGGGGGCCGGGCAGCTCTAC. Translation: CASRMGGAGQLY. The CDR3 in its entirety is CASRMGGAGQLYF.